Detailed here is one T cell receptor (beta chain). The time point is: pre-sensitization, week 0. Specified treatment: therapeutic diphenylcyclopropenone sensitization with weekly scalp DPC. TCRdb redid the calling of the RACE reads with MiXCR, one entry per CDR3 protein. The table lists 240,000 or so distinct CDR3 sequences, over 8% of them singletons. The data originate from a study of human T cells and chemical hapten exposure. The TCR comes from a woman in her thirties or forties with alopecia areata. Some clones in this sample may be carry-over from other donors' samples. Specimen: whole blood, collected in connection with sensitization to the hapten diphenylcyclopropenone (DPC).

CDR3 sequence reads: CASSSPLYEQYF. The DNA of the CDR3 is TGTGCCAGCAGCTCACCCTTATACGAGCAGTACTTC. V gene TRBV7-9 combines with J gene TRBJ2-7; D uncertain. Deletions cut 4 bases from V and 4 bases from J, with 8 bases between. CDR1 is SEHNR and CDR2 is FQNEAQ in the germline V gene (reference sequence). This CDR3 contains 12 residues. Full variable domain (outside the CDR3, taken from reference TRBV7-9 and TRBJ2-7): DTGVSQNPRHKITKRGQNVTFRCDPISEHNRLYWYRQTLGQGPEFLTYFQNEAQLEKSRLLSDRFSAERPKGSFSTLEIQRTEQGDSAMYLCASSSPLYEQYFGPGTRLTVT.